This TCR beta chain originates from a study of cytomegalovirus exposure and HLA in healthy donors. This PCR relied on a set of 60 Vbeta primers and 13 Jbeta primers. Assay: immunoSEQ multiplex PCR; the TCRdb copy retains only in-frame clones and omits some. Altogether 150,000 to 200,000 clones are present, about 80% being singletons, with the ten largest covering around a tenth. V was pared by 3 bases and J by 8 bases, with 11 bases between. CDR1 MGHDK and CDR2 SYGVNS come from the germline V gene. CDR3 size: 14 residues. The sample was PBMCs. The chain joins TRBV25-1 to TRBJ1-6; weak D call: TRBD1 (5 bases). This receptor was obtained from a man aged 18 to 29 in good health and CMV-seropositive. CDR3 sequence reads: CASSDREADSPLHF. Here the CDR3 DNA reads TGTGCCAGCAGTGACAGGGAGGCGGATTCACCCCTCCACTTT.